These T cell receptor beta chains were read from a single sample in a study of blood T cell repertoires in COVID-19. Generated by immunoSEQ multiplex PCR, the TCRdb table keeps only in-frame clones and is missing some. The data hold 35,000 to 40,000 clones, with roughly 85% observed a single time. Sequenced material: peripheral blood. The receptors were gathered from a man aged 60 to 75 with COVID-19, enrolled during active disease. Both conserved end residues are trimmed from each CDR3.

TRBV10-1	TRBJ1-1	ASRGKGARITEAF
TRBV5-1	TRBJ2-5	ASSSDQGRAQETQY
TRBV5-6	TRBJ1-5	ASSLGDREDQPQH
TRBV28	TRBJ2-7	ASSLLGQGNGEQY
TRBV5-1	TRBJ2-3	ASSLTSVLTDTQY
TRBV19	TRBJ2-3	ASSPPGGRVDTQY
TRBV28	TRBJ1-3	ASSPRGSGNTIY
TRBV27	TRBJ2-7	ASSFGEGSYEQY
TRBV10-2	TRBJ1-6	ASSEDRALSPLH
TRBV3-1/TRBV3-2	TRBJ2-7	ASSQEVGPGAYEQY
TRBV10-1	TRBJ1-1	ASTPGRATEAF
TRBV7-8	TRBJ1-4	ASSLSGQGPRELF
TRBV11-2	TRBJ1-2	ASSRRIIDTAGSGYT
TRBV11-3	TRBJ1-1	ASSSRGGNTEAF
TRBV6-1	TRBJ2-7	ASRELAGSYEQY
TRBV7-3	TRBJ2-1	ASSLSGDSYNEQF
TRBV29-1	TRBJ1-2	SVDHSLTPYGYT
TRBV3-1/TRBV3-2	TRBJ2-7	ASSRGTEQY